The entry that follows covers one T cell receptor beta chain sequence. Its antigen is currently unknown. Use of 60 Vbeta and 13 Jbeta primers characterized the PCR. Only in-frame clones appear in the TCRdb table, and some are missing; sequencing was by immunoSEQ multiplex PCR. The sample has some 120,000 clones, 79% seen once. This CDR3 has 18 amino acids. Per germline, CDR1 SGHDT and CDR2 YYEEEE. J gave up 4 bases and V 4 bases, and 17 bases lay outside the gene matches. These data come from a study of cytomegalovirus exposure and HLA in healthy donors. Study-wide points: Available immune exposure information covered CMV serostatus only. Previously analyzed data showed that most TCR beta V segments were productive at a frequency of about 90% or about 30%. Rates of TCR association differed by HLA locus in a later analysis, with DRB1 highest and HLA-C lowest.

The sample consisted of PBMCs. The TCR comes from a man younger than 35 in good health and CMV-seronegative. The chain employs TRBV5-6 and TRBJ1-2, with 9 bases identical to TRBD1. CDR3 DNA: TGTGCCAGCAGCCTAAGCGGGAGCGGGACAGGGAACAGCTATGGCTACACCTTC. As protein: CASSLSGSGTGNSYGYTF. Using reference TRBV5-6 and TRBJ1-2 for the parts outside the CDR3, the full variable domain is DAGVTQSPTHLIKTRGQQVTLRCSPKSGHDTVSWYQQALGQGPQFIFQYYEEEERQRGNFPDRFSGHQFPNYSSELNVNALLLGDSALYLCASSLSGSGTGNSYGYTFGSGTRLTVV.